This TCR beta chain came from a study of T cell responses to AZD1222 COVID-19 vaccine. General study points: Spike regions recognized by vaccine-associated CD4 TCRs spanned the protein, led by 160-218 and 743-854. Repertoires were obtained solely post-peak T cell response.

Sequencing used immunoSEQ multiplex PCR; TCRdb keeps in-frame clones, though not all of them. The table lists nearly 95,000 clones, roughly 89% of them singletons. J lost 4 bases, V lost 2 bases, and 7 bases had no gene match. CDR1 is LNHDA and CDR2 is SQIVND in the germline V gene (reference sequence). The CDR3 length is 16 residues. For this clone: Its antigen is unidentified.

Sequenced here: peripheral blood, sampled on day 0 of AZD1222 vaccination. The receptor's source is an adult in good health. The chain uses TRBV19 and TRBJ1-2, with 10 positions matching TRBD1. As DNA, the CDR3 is TGTGCCAGTAGTATAAGCCCCCGGGACAGGGGCTATGGCTACACCTTC. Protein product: CASSISPRDRGYGYTF.